The 18 T cell receptor beta chains reported below all come from one sample, sequenced in a study of siplizumab effects on memory and regulatory T cells. Profiled with immunoSEQ multiplex PCR; TCRdb holds only in-frame clones, not every one. The table includes roughly 50,000 clones, roughly 87% detected once. Sample: naive CD8+ T cells sorted from blood. The source is a human donor in good health.

The rearrangement links TRBV7-7 to TRBJ2-5, with D unclear. Germline CDR1 is SSHAT and CDR2 is FNYEAQ (reference sequence). The V and J ends lost 2 bases and 3 bases respectively, with 7 bases between them. The CDR3 is 13 residues long. The CDR3 reads CASSLKWEETQYF. The CDR3 nucleotides read TGTGCCAGCAGCTTAAAGTGGGAAGAGACCCAGTACTTC. Variable domain in full (rest from reference TRBV7-7 and TRBJ2-5): GAGVSQSPRYKVTKRGQDVTLRCDPISSHATLYWYQQALGQGPEFLTYFNYEAQPDKSGLPSDRFSAERPEGSISTLTIQRTEQRDSAMYRCASSLKWEETQYFGPGTRLLVL.

The chain joins TRBV10-1 to TRBJ1-2, with D hard to call. The V end was cut by 4 bases, the J end by 6 bases, with 24 bases between. Germline-derived CDR1 and CDR2 are WNHNN and SYGVQD (reference sequence). The CDR3 is 17 residues long. The CDR3 bases are TGCGCCAGCAGTGGGTTCCGACATATTTTCAGCGCAGATGGCTACACCTTC. This codes for CASSGFRHIFSADGYTF.

J is TRBJ1-5 and V is TRBV5-5; D unclear. Trimming removed 3 bases at V and 3 bases at J, with 16 bases between. Germline CDR1 and CDR2: SGHKS and YYEKEE (reference sequence). This CDR3 is 16 amino acids long. CDR3 in DNA: TGTGCCAGCAGCTGGACTTGGGCCCTAAACAATCAGCCCCAGCATTTT. It translates to CASSWTWALNNQPQHF.

CDR3 coding DNA: TGTGCCAGCAGCTTTAGCGGGAGATGGTACGAGCAGTACTTC. It is translated as CASSFSGRWYEQYF. V gene TRBV7-9 combines with J gene TRBJ2-7; the match to TRBD2 covers 9 bases. J lost 4 bases, V lost 3 bases, and 4 bases had no gene match. The CDR3 runs to 14 residues. The germline V gene has CDR1 SEHNR and CDR2 FQNEAQ (reference sequence).

This clone occurred once. The chain is built from TRBV5-1 and TRBJ2-7, with TRBD2 matching over 12 bases. The CDR3 loop spans 16 amino acids. CDR1 SGHRS and CDR2 YFSETQ come from the germline V gene. The ends lost 4 bases at V and 6 bases at J; junction bases unmatched: 11. The CDR3: CASSLGLAGRGLEQYF. The CDR3 DNA sequence: TGCGCCAGCAGCCTCGGACTAGCGGGACGGGGCCTCGAGCAGTACTTC. The whole variable domain, remainder taken from reference TRBV5-1 and TRBJ2-7, is KAGVTQTPRYLIKTRGQQVTLSCSPISGHRSVSWYQQTPGQGLQFLFEYFSETQRNKGNFPGRFSGRQFSNSRSEMNVSTLELGDSALYLCASSLGLAGRGLEQYFGPGTRLTVT.

The CDR3 spells CSVSDRGTVHYGYTF. DNA for the CDR3: TGCAGCGTATCTGATCGTGGGACCGTTCACTATGGCTACACCTTC. J is TRBJ1-2 and V is TRBV29-1, with a tentative D call TRBD1 (5 bases). V was shortened by 6 bases and J by 3 bases, with 20 bases between the two germline ends. Germline V gene lookup returns CDR1 SQVTM and CDR2 ANQGSEA. This CDR3 spans 15 amino acids.

The chain links TRBV9 to TRBJ2-2, with no clear D. The CDR3 contains 13 residues. Germline V gene data show CDR1 as SGDLS and CDR2 as YYNGEE. Trimming stripped 0 bases from V and 7 bases from J, with 7 bases between. The DNA of the CDR3 is TGTGCCAGCAGCGTAGGGACGATCGGGGAGCTGTTTTTT. Translation: CASSVGTIGELFF. The whole variable domain, filled in from reference TRBV9 and TRBJ2-2, reads DSGVTQTPKHLITATGQRVTLRCSPRSGDLSVYWYQQSLDQGLQFLIQYYNGEERAKGNILERFSAQQFPDLHSELNLSSLELGDSALYFCASSVGTIGELFFGEGSRLTVL.

The chain is built from TRBV4-1 and TRBJ1-2; D call uncertain. Germline CDR1 reads MGHRA; CDR2 reads YSYEKL. V was pared by 2 bases and J by 8 bases, with 9 bases between. The CDR3 totals 12 residues. The CDR3 here is CASSQSNWGYTF. The CDR3 nucleotides are TGCGCCAGCAGCCAATCCAATTGGGGCTACACCTTC.

The gene calls are TRBV5-4 and TRBJ1-1, with 7 bases that match TRBD1. V gave up 3 bases and J gave up 7 bases; unmatched junction bases: 9. The CDR3 totals 14 residues. From germline, CDR1 is SGHNT and CDR2 YYREEE (reference sequence). The CDR3 nucleotides read TGTGCCAGCAGCTGGGGGACAGCATCAGTTGAAGCTTTCTTT. It encodes CASSWGTASVEAFF.

The count of this clone is one. This rearrangement joins TRBV15 to TRBJ2-3; D may be TRBD2 (6 bases). V lost 3 bases, J lost 2 bases, and 12 bases lay in between. The germline gives CDR1 LNHNV, CDR2 YYDKDF (reference sequence). This CDR3 region has 15 residues. DNA for the CDR3: TGTGCCACCAGCAGTTACCGGGAGTACACAGATACGCAGTATTTT. Encoded protein: CATSSYREYTDTQYF.

J is TRBJ2-2 and V is TRBV7-2; 8 nucleotides agree with TRBD1. J gave up 6 bases and V 4 bases, and 7 bases lay outside the gene matches. The CDR3 has 15 amino acids. Looked up from germline, CDR1 is SGHTA and CDR2 is FQGNSA. The chain's CDR3 is CASSSRQGRSGELFF. The CDR3 DNA reads as TGTGCCAGCAGCTCGAGACAGGGGAGGTCCGGGGAGCTGTTTTTT. The full variable domain, rest sourced from reference TRBV7-2 and TRBJ2-2, is GAGVSQSPSNKVTEKGKDVELRCDPISGHTALYWYRQSLGQGLEFLIYFQGNSAPDKSGLPSDRFSAERTGGSVSTLTIQRTQQEDSAVYLCASSSRQGRSGELFFGEGSRLTVL.

The chain has TRBV7-9 and TRBJ2-5, with unresolved D. Near its end, the DNA agrees better with TRBJ2-7, so the J call may be wrong. Per germline, CDR1 SEHNR and CDR2 FQNEAQ (reference sequence). The CDR3 extends over 13 amino acids. The CDR3 sequence: CASSGQSVYEQYF. The CDR3 region has the DNA TGTGCCAGCTCCGGGCAGAGCGTCTACGAGCAGTACTTC.

The chain links TRBV5-6 to TRBJ1-3, with TRBD1 as a possible D gene (6 bases). Trimming took off 4 bases at V and 0 bases at J, with 20 bases between the two ends. Germline V CDR1 and CDR2: SGHDT, YYEEEE. The CDR3 contains 18 residues. The CDR3 region is CASSPGGPGPLSGNTIYF. The CDR3 nucleotides are TGTGCCAGCAGCCCGGGGGGGCCAGGGCCCCTCTCTGGAAACACCATATATTTT.

The chain uses TRBV19 and TRBJ1-1; no reliable D call. The CDR3 runs to 12 residues. Trimming took 5 bases from V and 2 from J, leaving 6 bases between them. The germline CDR1 and CDR2 sequences are LNHDA and SQIVND (reference sequence). The CDR3 DNA sequence: TGTGCCAGTAGTCCAGGTAACACTGAAGCTTTCTTT. Its translation: CASSPGNTEAFF. Drawing the rest from reference TRBV19 and TRBJ1-1, the complete variable domain is DGGITQSPKYLFRKEGQNVTLSCEQNLNHDAMYWYRQDPGQGLRLIYYSQIVNDFQKGDIAEGYSVSREKKESFPLTVTSAQKNPTAFYLCASSPGNTEAFFGQGTRLTVV.

The gene calls are TRBV6-5 and TRBJ1-3, with no clear D. Trimming stripped 6 bases from V and 3 bases from J, with 12 bases between. The CDR3 extends over 14 amino acids. Germline V gene data show CDR1 as MNHEY and CDR2 as SVGAGI. The chain's CDR3 is CASSPSGFGNTIYF. CDR3 in DNA: TGTGCCAGCAGCCCGTCGGGATTTGGAAACACCATATATTTT.

V usage is TRBV9 and J usage is TRBJ1-4; D is perhaps TRBD1 (5 bases). Germline V lookup: CDR1 SGDLS, CDR2 YYNGEE. Between the trimmed V and J ends, which lost 0 bases and 2 bases, there was a span of 8 bases. This CDR3 region has 15 residues. The CDR3 reads CASSVAGATNEKLFF. CDR3 coding DNA: TGTGCCAGCAGCGTAGCTGGGGCGACTAATGAAAAACTGTTTTTT.

The chain employs TRBV7-6 and TRBJ1-1, with TRBD1 as a possible D gene (5 bases). V lost 10 bases and J 5 bases, leaving 17 bases between the germline ends. In germline, CDR1 is SGHVS, CDR2 FNYEAQ. The CDR3 consists of 13 residues. CDR3 sequence (DNA): TGTGCCACCTCAGGCGCCGGGGGGACTGAAGCTTTCTTT. It codes for CATSGAGGTEAFF.

Details on this clone: Other DNA sequences of this sample code for an identical CDR3. The genes are TRBV6-5 and TRBJ2-2, with unresolved D. This CDR3 has 13 amino acids. Germline V gene lookup returns CDR1 MNHEY and CDR2 SVGAGI. V lost 0 bases and J 7 bases, leaving 6 bases between the germline ends. In DNA form, the CDR3 reads TGTGCCAGCAGTTACTCGATAAGCGGGGAGCTGTTTTTT. It translates to CASSYSISGELFF.